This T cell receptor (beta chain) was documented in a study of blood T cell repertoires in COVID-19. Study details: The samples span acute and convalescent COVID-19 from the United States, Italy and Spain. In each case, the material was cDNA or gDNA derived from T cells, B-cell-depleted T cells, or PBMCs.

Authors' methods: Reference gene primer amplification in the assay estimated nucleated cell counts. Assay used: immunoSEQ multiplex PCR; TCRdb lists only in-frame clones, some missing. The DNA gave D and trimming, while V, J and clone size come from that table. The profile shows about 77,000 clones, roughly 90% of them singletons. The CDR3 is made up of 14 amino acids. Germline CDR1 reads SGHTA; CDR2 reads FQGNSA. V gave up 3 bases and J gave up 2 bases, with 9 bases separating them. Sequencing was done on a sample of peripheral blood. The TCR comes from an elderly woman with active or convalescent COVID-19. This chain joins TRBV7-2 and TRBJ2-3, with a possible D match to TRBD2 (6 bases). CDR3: CASSLGLPTDTQYF. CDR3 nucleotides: TGTGCCAGCAGCTTGGGACTTCCCACAGATACGCAGTATTTT.